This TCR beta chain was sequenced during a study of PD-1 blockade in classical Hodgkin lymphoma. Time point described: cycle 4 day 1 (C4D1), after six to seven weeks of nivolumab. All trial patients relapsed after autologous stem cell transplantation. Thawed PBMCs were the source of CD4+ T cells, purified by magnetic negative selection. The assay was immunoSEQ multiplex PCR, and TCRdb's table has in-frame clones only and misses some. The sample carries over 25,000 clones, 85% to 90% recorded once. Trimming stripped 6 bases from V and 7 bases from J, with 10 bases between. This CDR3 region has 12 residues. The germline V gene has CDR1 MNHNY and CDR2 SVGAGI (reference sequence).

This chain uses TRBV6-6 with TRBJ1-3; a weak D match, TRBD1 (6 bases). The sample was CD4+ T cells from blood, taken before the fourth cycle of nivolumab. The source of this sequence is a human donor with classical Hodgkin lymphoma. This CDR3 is CASRTGGNTIYF. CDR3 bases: TGTGCCAGCAGGACAGGCGGGAACACCATATATTTT.